This is a list of T cell receptor beta chains from one sample in a study of control samples from healthy donors and cancer patients. Repertoires were generated with immunoSEQ multiplex PCR, while TCRdb's copy carries only in-frame clones and drops some. The table records around 180,000 clones, about nine tenths of them present only once. Sequenced material: blood. Receptors originate from a woman aged 40 to 55 in good health. CDR3s include the opening cysteine and the closing phenylalanine or tryptophan. A D gene is named only where the DNA matches it firmly. The listing skips clone size in some rows; elsewhere it reads once, few, many or a size class.

>TRBV19|NA|TRBJ1-1|NA
TGTGCCAGTAGTGATACAAGAAACACTGAAGCTTTCTTT
CASSDTRNTEAFF
>TRBV12-3/TRBV12-4|NA|TRBJ2-3|NA
TGTGCCAGCAGATCCTCGGAGGATACGCAGTATTTT
CASRSSEDTQYF
>TRBV3-1/TRBV3-2|NA|TRBJ1-1|NA
TGTGCCAGCAGCTTCACGACAGGAGACACTGAAGCTTTCTTT
CASSFTTGDTEAFF
>TRBV6-1|NA|TRBJ2-7|NA
TGTGCCAGCAGTGAAGTTCAGGAGAGCGAGCAGTACTTC
CASSEVQESEQYF
>TRBV5-4|few|TRBJ1-2|NA
TGTGCCAGCAGCCGGGGGGATCCCCAATATGGCTACACCTTC
CASSRGDPQYGYTF
>TRBV7-2|NA|TRBJ1-1|NA
TGTGCCAGCAGCTTAGGCCACACCAAACACACTGAAGCTTTCTTT
CASSLGHTKHTEAFF
>TRBV14|NA|TRBJ1-6|NA
TGTGCCAGCAGCCAAGATCTTGGCTATTCACCCCTCCACTTT
CASSQDLGYSPLHF
>TRBV7-9|NA|TRBJ2-5|TRBD2
TGTGCCAGCAGCTTGGGGACTAGTCAAGAGACCCAGTACTTC
CASSLGTSQETQYF
>TRBV6-5|NA|TRBJ2-7|NA
TGTGCCAGCAGTTACTCGACTTCGAGGGGTGGCGAGCAGTACTTC
CASSYSTSRGGEQYF
>TRBV2|NA|TRBJ1-5|NA
TGTGCCAGCAGTAGCTCGGGTTTTCTGAATCAGCCCCAGCATTTT
CASSSSGFLNQPQHF
>TRBV2|NA|TRBJ2-7|NA
TGTGCCAGCAGTGGACAGGCATTACCCTACGAGCAGTACTTC
CASSGQALPYEQYF
>TRBV7-2|NA|TRBJ2-1|TRBD2
TGTGCCAGCAGTCAACCGGGACTAGCAAATGAGCAGTTCTTC
CASSQPGLANEQFF